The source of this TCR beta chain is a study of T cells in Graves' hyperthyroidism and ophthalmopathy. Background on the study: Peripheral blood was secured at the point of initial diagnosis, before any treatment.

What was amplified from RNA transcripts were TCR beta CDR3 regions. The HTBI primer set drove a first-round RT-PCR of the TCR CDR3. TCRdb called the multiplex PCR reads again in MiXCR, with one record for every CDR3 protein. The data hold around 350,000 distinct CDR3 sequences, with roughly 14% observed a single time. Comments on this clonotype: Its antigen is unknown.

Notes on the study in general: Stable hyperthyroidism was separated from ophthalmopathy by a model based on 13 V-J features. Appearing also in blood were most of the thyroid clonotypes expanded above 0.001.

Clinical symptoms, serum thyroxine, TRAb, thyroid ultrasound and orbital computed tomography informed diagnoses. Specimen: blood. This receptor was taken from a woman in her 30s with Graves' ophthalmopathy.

CDR3 in DNA: TGCAGCGTTGGGACGGGAGACAATGAGCAGTTCTTC. It specifies CSVGTGDNEQFF. V usage is TRBV29-1 and J usage is TRBJ2-1; a possible D gene is TRBD2 (6 bases). Trimming pared 4 bases from V and 5 bases from J, leaving 9 bases between. From germline, CDR1 is SQVTM and CDR2 ANQGSEA. This CDR3 comprises 12 residues.